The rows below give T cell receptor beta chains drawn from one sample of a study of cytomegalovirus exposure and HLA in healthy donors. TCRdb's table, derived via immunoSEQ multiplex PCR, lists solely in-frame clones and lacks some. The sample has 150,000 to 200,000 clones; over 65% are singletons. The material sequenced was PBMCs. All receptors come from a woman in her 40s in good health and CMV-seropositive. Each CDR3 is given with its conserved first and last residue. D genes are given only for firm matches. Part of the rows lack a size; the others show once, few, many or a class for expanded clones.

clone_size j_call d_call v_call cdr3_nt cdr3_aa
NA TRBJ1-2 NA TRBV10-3 TGTGCCATCAGTACAAACTATGGCTACACCTTC CAISTNYGYTF
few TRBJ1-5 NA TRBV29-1 TGCAGCGTACGGGTCGGGGAAAATCAGCCCCAGCATTTT CSVRVGENQPQHF
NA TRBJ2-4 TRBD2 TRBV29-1 TGCAGCTCATCGGGAGGAAGAAACATTCAGTACTTC CSSSGGRNIQYF
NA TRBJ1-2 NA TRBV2 TGTGCCAGCTCCCGGAGGGTAGCTAACTATGGCTACACCTTC CASSRRVANYGYTF
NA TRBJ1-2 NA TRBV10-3 TGTGCCATCAGTGAAGGCGGGGATGGCTACACCTTC CAISEGGDGYTF
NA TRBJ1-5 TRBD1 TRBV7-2 TGTGCCAGCAGCTCCGGGACAGGGGATTTCGGGAGCAATCAGCCCCAGCATTTT CASSSGTGDFGSNQPQHF
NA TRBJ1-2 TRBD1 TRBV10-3 TGTGCCATCCAAGGACAGGAGTCACCTAACTATGGCTACACCTTC CAIQGQESPNYGYTF
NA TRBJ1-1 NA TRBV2 TGTGCCAGCCTACCTGGGGGGATCAGCACTGAAGCTTTCTTT CASLPGGISTEAFF
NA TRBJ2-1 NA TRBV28 TGTGCCAGCAGTCCACAGGGTGAGCAGTTCTTC CASSPQGEQFF
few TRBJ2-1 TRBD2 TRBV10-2 TGCGCCAGCAGATCTAGCGGGGGTGCCTACAATGAGCAGTTCTTC CASRSSGGAYNEQFF